Listed below are T cell receptor beta chains from one sample, sequenced in a study of blood T cell repertoires in COVID-19. The method was immunoSEQ multiplex PCR; TCRdb's version includes in-frame clones alone and lacks a portion of them. The sample lists 90,000 to 130,000 clones, around nine tenths seen once, with approximately 4.7% in the top ten. Input material: peripheral blood. All receptors derive from a middle-aged man with acute or convalescent COVID-19. Each CDR3 is given with its conserved first and last residue. Expanded clones get a size class; other rows say once, few or many, or leave the size out.

TRBV4-2	TRBJ1-1	.	CASSQGTGGGLSPTEAFF
TRBV3-1/TRBV3-2	TRBJ1-6	once	CASSQGSVGSPLHF
TRBV4-1	TRBJ1-5	once	CASSQERGLGNQPQHF
TRBV27	TRBJ2-1	once	CASRQGLAGIVNEQFF
TRBV5-1	TRBJ1-2	.	CASSQSTANYGYTF
TRBV2	TRBJ1-1	.	CASSQIQNPFTEAFF
TRBV30	TRBJ1-1	.	CAWRQTLNTEAFF
TRBV7-6	TRBJ2-7	.	CASSVRAGGPYEQYF
TRBV7-6	TRBJ2-1	once	CASSGGSSYNEQFF
TRBV4-3	TRBJ1-1	many	CASSQDSSRAQAFF
TRBV29-1	TRBJ2-2	once	CSVEVVSGEVGELFF
TRBV6-5	TRBJ1-1	.	CASTSNTEAFF
TRBV5-6	TRBJ2-2	.	CASSLYGGTGELFF
TRBV5-5	TRBJ1-1	.	CASSAVNTEAFF
TRBV28	TRBJ1-6	.	CASAGGRTYNSPLHF
TRBV27	TRBJ1-5	.	CASSPEDSYSNQPQHF
TRBV7-9	TRBJ2-7	.	CASSPLQGVSYEQYF
TRBV6-2/TRBV6-3	TRBJ2-1	once	CASSYKHRGGRDEQFF
TRBV4-3	TRBJ2-5	.	CASSQEGSGGFETQYF
TRBV7-9	TRBJ2-1	.	CASSRPSGSSYNEQFF
TRBV7-9	TRBJ2-3	.	CASSFRLNTDTQYF
TRBV10-1	TRBJ2-3	.	CASAGDKGRGLRDTQYF
TRBV10-2	TRBJ2-2	.	CASSLASGGGTGELFF
TRBV19	TRBJ1-2	.	CATSPAGGRYGYTF
TRBV30	TRBJ2-2	.	CAWKNRGPGELFF
TRBV19	TRBJ2-5	.	CASSVTDSQGTQYF
TRBV7-6	TRBJ2-7	.	CASSLSASGSYEQYF
TRBV2	TRBJ2-3	.	CASSAMSTDTQYF
TRBV27	TRBJ1-3	.	CASSVGQGADTIYF
TRBV29-1	TRBJ1-2	.	CSVDNTFYGYTF
TRBV5-1	TRBJ2-3	.	CASSNPRETVYF
TRBV7-9	TRBJ1-3	.	CASSESGREEATIYF
TRBV9	TRBJ2-3	.	CASSVAQGTGVDTQYF
TRBV6-1	TRBJ1-5	.	CASSELSGFSNQPQHF
TRBV5-4	TRBJ2-2	once	CASSLSAGELFF
TRBV7-9	TRBJ2-7	.	CASSLGQGHEQYF
TRBV14	TRBJ2-1	.	CASSPRASTNEQFF
TRBV10-2	TRBJ1-2	.	CASSETGTGGYGYTF
TRBV29-1	TRBJ2-1	once	CSVVGRRAGGNEQFF
TRBV9	TRBJ1-3	.	CASSVGGSRSGNTIYF
TRBV3-1/TRBV3-2	TRBJ1-2	.	CASSQDATANYGYTF
TRBV7-2	TRBJ2-3	.	CASSFSGRGNTQYF
TRBV9	TRBJ2-1	.	CASSEEGNEQFF
TRBV4-2	TRBJ2-5	.	CASSQDEGGGSGEETQYF
TRBV5-4	TRBJ2-2	.	CASSLRNTGELFF
TRBV5-1	TRBJ2-2	.	CASSFRDRGLWGSAGELFF
TRBV19	TRBJ1-1	.	CASSRDRGTEAFF
TRBV6-5	TRBJ2-5	.	CASSFGTSGARETQYF
TRBV5-5	TRBJ2-7	.	CASSLSPGLADYEQYF
TRBV7-3	TRBJ1-6	.	CASSSTGKNSPLHF
TRBV10-1	TRBJ2-7	.	CASSGWPNDGQYEQYF
TRBV19	TRBJ1-4	.	CASDGGGSVELFF
TRBV15	TRBJ1-2	.	CATSRDRRNYGYTF